These T cell receptor beta chains were read from a single sample in a study of response to subunit inactivated influenza vaccine. Each CDR3 protein gets one entry after TCRdb re-called the RT-PCR reads with MiXCR. Of 710,000 or so distinct CDR3 sequences listed, about a sixth are singletons. Sequenced material: PBMCs from blood, taken approximately 13 days after vaccination. The receptors were sampled from a man aged 45-65 years who received an inactivated influenza vaccine. The conserved cysteine and the conserved F or W are not part of the CDR3 here.

v_call	j_call	cdr3_aa
TRBV20-1	TRBJ2-7	SARVPSGRSPYEQY
TRBV4-3	TRBJ2-7	ASSQDNGLIGEQY
TRBV30	TRBJ2-7	AWSVARTSGSQDEQY
TRBV7-9	TRBJ2-1	ASSSLLAGGQGEQF
TRBV4-2	TRBJ2-1	ASSQDQSRWNEQF
TRBV11-1	TRBJ2-7	ASSYNRGTGVNSYEQY
TRBV10-3	TRBJ2-2	AISAGTGGVSGELF
TRBV7-2	TRBJ2-7	ASSSAGGSYEQY
TRBV29-1	TRBJ2-5	SVDGGEWTQY
TRBV28	TRBJ1-5	ASSSTVEPQH
TRBV13	TRBJ2-7	ASSLGTRGDGYEQY
TRBV21-1	TRBJ2-7	ASSPPLAGGRSSYEQY
TRBV6-2/TRBV6-3	TRBJ1-5	ASSYRQGSQPQH
TRBV7-2	TRBJ2-3	ASSLGFGGPGDTQY
TRBV10-3	TRBJ2-2	AISPERGTGELF
TRBV5-6	TRBJ2-2	ASSFDNTGELF
TRBV27	TRBJ2-5	ASSPTSAGLETQY
TRBV7-9	TRBJ2-2	ASSFDLGQSNTGELF
TRBV27	TRBJ1-5	ASSLTGFEPQH
TRBV7-9	TRBJ1-2	ASSLEEGSYGYT
TRBV6-2/TRBV6-3	TRBJ2-7	ASSDRFEQY
TRBV5-1	TRBJ2-1	ASSLVNENNEQF
TRBV11-2	TRBJ2-7	ASSPSVGSLNEQY
TRBV25-1	TRBJ1-2	ASSDPGQGRGGYT
TRBV19	TRBJ2-2	ASSTQGLATGELF
TRBV2	TRBJ2-1	ASSDKTSGRVEQF
TRBV14	TRBJ2-3	ASSHRAGQSTDTQY
TRBV20-1	TRBJ2-3	SARDGAGTDTQY
TRBV5-1	TRBJ2-1	ASQKTSASYNEQF
TRBV10-3	TRBJ2-2	AIRTRENTGELF
TRBV2	TRBJ2-4	ASRDKDIQY
TRBV7-2	TRBJ2-3	ASSPRAASTDTQY
TRBV7-9	TRBJ2-2	ASSSTGTENTGELF
TRBV27	TRBJ1-6	ASSLKTVPNSPLH
TRBV28	TRBJ2-7	ASSFGDRQSKQY
TRBV4-3	TRBJ2-3	ASSQDLGTTDTQY